This is a list of T cell receptor beta chains from one sample in a study of CD8+ T cells in alopecia areata. Assay: immunoSEQ multiplex PCR; the TCRdb copy retains only in-frame clones and omits some. The sample yields thousands of clones, roughly three fifths seen once. The sample was skin. Source of these receptors: a human donor with alopecia areata. Each CDR3 is given with its conserved first and last residue. D genes are given only for firm matches.

>TRBV5-4|TRBD2
CASSLESGGARETQYF
>TRBV5-1|.
CASSKRLGEDYGYTF
>TRBV2|.
CASLGDGGAGELFF
>TRBV9|TRBD2
CASSVGLADQETQYF
>TRBV7-8|.
CASSFSWETQYF
>TRBV5-4|.
CASSLGVRPYNEQFF
>TRBV29-1|TRBD1
CSVEGQGYEQYF
>TRBV5-4|.
CASSREMTYEQYF
>TRBV27|TRBD2
CASSSTPSWGGTQETQYF
>TRBV28|.
CASSFWTARSTEAFF
>TRBV4-1|.
CASSQDMTVAVQPQHF
>TRBV28|.
CASSLGFSVSYEQYF
>TRBV7-9|.
CASSLGTKGPNTEAFF
>TRBV11-2|.
CASSLRGGNTEAFF
>TRBV2|.
CASKEPRILAKNIQYF